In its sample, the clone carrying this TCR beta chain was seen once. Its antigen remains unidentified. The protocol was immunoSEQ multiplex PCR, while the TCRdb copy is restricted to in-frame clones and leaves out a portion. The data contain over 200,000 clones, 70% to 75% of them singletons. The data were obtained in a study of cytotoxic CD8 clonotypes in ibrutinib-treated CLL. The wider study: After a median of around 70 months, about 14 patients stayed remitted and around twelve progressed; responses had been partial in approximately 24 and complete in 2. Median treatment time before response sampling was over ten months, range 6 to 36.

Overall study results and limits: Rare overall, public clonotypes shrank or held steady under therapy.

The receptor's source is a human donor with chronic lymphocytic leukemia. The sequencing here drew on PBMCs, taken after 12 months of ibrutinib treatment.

The CDR3 sequence: CASTQKGDTQYF. CDR3 DNA sequence: TGTGCCAGCACCCAGAAGGGGGATACGCAGTATTTT. This chain joins TRBV6-5 and TRBJ2-3; tentative D call: TRBD1 (5 bases). The V gene lost 7 bases and the J gene lost 6 bases, with 11 bases spanning the gap. CDR3 size: 12 residues. CDR1 and CDR2 (germline): MNHEY, SVGAGI.